The rows below give T cell receptor beta chains drawn from one sample of a study of cytomegalovirus exposure and HLA in healthy donors. Repertoires were generated with immunoSEQ multiplex PCR, while TCRdb's copy carries only in-frame clones and drops some. The sample has some 110,000 clones; about 76% are singletons. What was sequenced was PBMCs. These receptors came from a man aged 25 to 40 in good health and CMV-seropositive. CDR3s include the opening cysteine and the closing phenylalanine or tryptophan. The order of the fields is J gene, V gene, D gene, clone size, CDR3 DNA, CDR3 protein. A D gene is named only where the DNA matches it firmly. Part of the rows lack a size; the others show once, few, many or a class for expanded clones.

J gene: TRBJ2-5; V gene: TRBV6-6; D gene: -; clone size: -; CDR3 DNA: TGTGCCAGCAGTGCCGAGGAGACCCAGTACTTC; CDR3 protein: CASSAEETQYF
J gene: TRBJ1-4; V gene: TRBV5-6; D gene: TRBD1; clone size: few; CDR3 DNA: TGTGCCAGCAGCTGGGACAGGGGCGGAGAAAAACTGTTTTTT; CDR3 protein: CASSWDRGGEKLFF
J gene: TRBJ1-2; V gene: TRBV29-1; D gene: -; clone size: -; CDR3 DNA: TGCAGCGTTGTCGAGGGTGGAGCTAACTATGGCTACACCTTC; CDR3 protein: CSVVEGGANYGYTF
J gene: TRBJ2-3; V gene: TRBV7-9; D gene: TRBD2; clone size: few; CDR3 DNA: TGTGCCAGCAGCTCAGACCTTGGGACTAGCCCTTCGGCAGATACGCAGTATTTT; CDR3 protein: CASSSDLGTSPSADTQYF
J gene: TRBJ1-6; V gene: TRBV5-5; D gene: -; clone size: -; CDR3 DNA: TGTGCCAGCAGCTTGGCCCCGGGGGTAGGGCATAATTCACCCCTCCACTTT; CDR3 protein: CASSLAPGVGHNSPLHF
J gene: TRBJ2-6; V gene: TRBV15; D gene: -; clone size: once; CDR3 DNA: TGTGCCACCAGCAGAGATCTAGGAGGGGCCAACGTCCTGACTTTC; CDR3 protein: CATSRDLGGANVLTF
J gene: TRBJ1-1; V gene: TRBV6-1; D gene: -; clone size: -; CDR3 DNA: TGTGCCAGCAGTAACCACAGGGAAACTGAAGCTTTCTTT; CDR3 protein: CASSNHRETEAFF
J gene: TRBJ1-1; V gene: TRBV7-6; D gene: TRBD1; clone size: few; CDR3 DNA: TGTGCCAGCAGCTCCCTAGGGACAGGGATGAACACTGAAGCTTTCTTT; CDR3 protein: CASSSLGTGMNTEAFF
J gene: TRBJ2-7; V gene: TRBV30; D gene: -; clone size: few; CDR3 DNA: TGTGCCGGAGAGGGGCAGGGGACCTACGAGCAGTACTTC; CDR3 protein: CAGEGQGTYEQYF
J gene: TRBJ1-2; V gene: TRBV2; D gene: -; clone size: once; CDR3 DNA: TGTGCCAGCACCCCCACAGGAACAGCTATTTCCTATGGCTACCCCTTC; CDR3 protein: CASTPTGTAISYGYPF
J gene: TRBJ1-2; V gene: TRBV20-1; D gene: -; clone size: -; CDR3 DNA: TGCAGTGCCGCAGACTATGGCTACACCTTC; CDR3 protein: CSAADYGYTF
J gene: TRBJ2-7; V gene: TRBV19; D gene: TRBD1; clone size: -; CDR3 DNA: TGTGCCAGTAGTCCCGGGACAGGGACGTCCTACGAGCAGTACTTC; CDR3 protein: CASSPGTGTSYEQYF
J gene: TRBJ2-3; V gene: TRBV27; D gene: TRBD2; clone size: -; CDR3 DNA: TGTGCCAGCAGGTTAGCGGGGGGTGGCACAGATACGCAGTATTTT; CDR3 protein: CASRLAGGGTDTQYF
J gene: TRBJ2-1; V gene: TRBV5-1; D gene: TRBD1; clone size: -; CDR3 DNA: TGCGCCAGCGGCGCCTTACCGGGACAGGGGGCCAATGAGCAGTTCTTC; CDR3 protein: CASGALPGQGANEQFF
J gene: TRBJ1-4; V gene: TRBV2; D gene: -; clone size: -; CDR3 DNA: TGTGCCAGCTTGGAGGGGGAAAAACTGTTTTTT; CDR3 protein: CASLEGEKLFF
J gene: TRBJ2-3; V gene: TRBV9; D gene: TRBD2; clone size: -; CDR3 DNA: TGTGCCAGCAGCCCAGCGGGGCAGCGTCCAGATACGCAGTATTTT; CDR3 protein: CASSPAGQRPDTQYF
J gene: TRBJ1-6; V gene: TRBV4-3; D gene: -; clone size: -; CDR3 DNA: TGCGCCAGCAGCCAAGAGACAGGACCCAACTCACCCCTCCACTTT; CDR3 protein: CASSQETGPNSPLHF
J gene: TRBJ1-1; V gene: TRBV29-1; D gene: TRBD1; clone size: -; CDR3 DNA: TGCAGCGGTGACAGGGCGGGAAACACTGAAGCTTTCTTT; CDR3 protein: CSGDRAGNTEAFF
J gene: TRBJ1-4; V gene: TRBV23-1; D gene: -; clone size: -; CDR3 DNA: TGCGCCAGCAGGCGTACTCACTTCCGGGACATGGGAGCAACTAATGAAAAACTGTTTTTT; CDR3 protein: CASRRTHFRDMGATNEKLFF
J gene: TRBJ2-5; V gene: TRBV7-2; D gene: TRBD2; clone size: -; CDR3 DNA: TGTGCCAGCAGCTTACCCGGGGGGGGAGAGACCCAGTACTTC; CDR3 protein: CASSLPGGGETQYF
J gene: TRBJ2-1; V gene: TRBV9; D gene: -; clone size: -; CDR3 DNA: TGTGCCAGCAGCGTGAGGGGGATGAGCTCCTACAATGAGCAGTTCTTC; CDR3 protein: CASSVRGMSSYNEQFF
J gene: TRBJ1-2; V gene: TRBV10-1; D gene: TRBD1; clone size: -; CDR3 DNA: TGCGCCAGCAGTGATAAGACAGGGGGAAGGTTCGACTATGGCTACACCTTC; CDR3 protein: CASSDKTGGRFDYGYTF
J gene: TRBJ1-2; V gene: TRBV5-1; D gene: TRBD1; clone size: -; CDR3 DNA: TGCGCCAGCAGCTTGGCCCCAATCGTTCCAGGGGGTAACTATGACTACCCCTTC; CDR3 protein: CASSLAPIVPGGNYDYPF
J gene: TRBJ2-5; V gene: TRBV27; D gene: TRBD1; clone size: -; CDR3 DNA: TGTGCCAGCAGTTTCCGGGACAGGGGGTCTCGGGGGGAGACCCAGTACTTC; CDR3 protein: CASSFRDRGSRGETQYF
J gene: TRBJ2-7; V gene: TRBV7-9; D gene: -; clone size: few; CDR3 DNA: TGTGCCAGCAGCTTAGATCTGCGACATCTCGACGAGCAGTACTTC; CDR3 protein: CASSLDLRHLDEQYF
J gene: TRBJ1-5; V gene: TRBV4-3; D gene: -; clone size: -; CDR3 DNA: TGCGCCAGCAGCCAAGGCGCGGGGGTCAATCAGCCCCAGCATTTT; CDR3 protein: CASSQGAGVNQPQHF
J gene: TRBJ1-5; V gene: TRBV7-3; D gene: -; clone size: -; CDR3 DNA: TGTGCCAGCAGCTTATTCGGCGGAAGCAATCAGCCCCAGCATTTT; CDR3 protein: CASSLFGGSNQPQHF
J gene: TRBJ2-7; V gene: TRBV7-8; D gene: TRBD2; clone size: -; CDR3 DNA: TGTGCCAGCAGGATTACCCTAGCGGGGCCCTCCTACGAGCAGTACTTC; CDR3 protein: CASRITLAGPSYEQYF
J gene: TRBJ2-2; V gene: TRBV7-2; D gene: -; clone size: -; CDR3 DNA: TGTGCCAGCAGCTTACTCAGGAACACCGGGGAGCTGTTTTTT; CDR3 protein: CASSLLRNTGELFF
J gene: TRBJ2-4; V gene: TRBV28; D gene: -; clone size: few; CDR3 DNA: TGTGCCAGCAGTTCTGGACAGTGGTTAGACATTCAGTACTTC; CDR3 protein: CASSSGQWLDIQYF
J gene: TRBJ2-7; V gene: TRBV6-6; D gene: -; clone size: -; CDR3 DNA: TGTGCCAGCAGTTACTCGAGATTCACTCGGGACGAGCAGTACTTC; CDR3 protein: CASSYSRFTRDEQYF
J gene: TRBJ2-5; V gene: TRBV6-1; D gene: TRBD1; clone size: few; CDR3 DNA: TGTGCCAGCATCAAGACAGGGGCCGGTATCACCCAGTACTTC; CDR3 protein: CASIKTGAGITQYF
J gene: TRBJ2-2; V gene: TRBV11-3; D gene: TRBD1; clone size: few; CDR3 DNA: TGTGCCAGCAGCCCGGGACAGGGGTCCACCGGGGAGCTGTTTTTT; CDR3 protein: CASSPGQGSTGELFF
J gene: TRBJ1-2; V gene: TRBV30; D gene: TRBD1; clone size: -; CDR3 DNA: TGTGCCTGGGGAAGGGACAGGCCCTATGGCTACACCTTC; CDR3 protein: CAWGRDRPYGYTF
J gene: TRBJ1-2; V gene: TRBV28; D gene: TRBD1; clone size: -; CDR3 DNA: TGTGCCAGCAGCCCCCCGACAGGGGCAAATTTCTATGGCTACACCTTC; CDR3 protein: CASSPPTGANFYGYTF
J gene: TRBJ2-3; V gene: TRBV28; D gene: -; clone size: once; CDR3 DNA: TGTGCCAGCAGCCCTACAGGGATTCTGTCAGATACGCAGTATTTT; CDR3 protein: CASSPTGILSDTQYF
J gene: TRBJ2-7; V gene: TRBV28; D gene: TRBD1; clone size: -; CDR3 DNA: TGTGCCAGCATCCTGACAGGGAGCTCCTACGAGCAGTACTTC; CDR3 protein: CASILTGSSYEQYF
J gene: TRBJ1-1; V gene: TRBV28; D gene: -; clone size: few; CDR3 DNA: TGTGCCAGCAGTTTACCAGGGATGGTGATGAACACTGAAGCTTTCTTT; CDR3 protein: CASSLPGMVMNTEAFF
J gene: TRBJ2-5; V gene: TRBV5-1; D gene: TRBD1; clone size: -; CDR3 DNA: TGCGCCAGCAGCTTGTCCGGGACAGAAAAAGAGACCCAGTACTTC; CDR3 protein: CASSLSGTEKETQYF
J gene: TRBJ2-4; V gene: TRBV4-2; D gene: TRBD2; clone size: -; CDR3 DNA: TGTGCCAGCAGCCAAGTTGGGGGAAGCGGGACCAAAAACATTCAGTACTTC; CDR3 protein: CASSQVGGSGTKNIQYF
J gene: TRBJ2-1; V gene: TRBV6-5; D gene: TRBD1; clone size: -; CDR3 DNA: TGTGCCAGCAGTGGTCGACAGGGGTACTACAATGAGCAGTTCTTC; CDR3 protein: CASSGRQGYYNEQFF
J gene: TRBJ2-5; V gene: TRBV7-2; D gene: TRBD2; clone size: -; CDR3 DNA: TGTGCCAGCAGCTTAGCGGGAATAGCGGGGGGGTCTTCCCAGTACTTC; CDR3 protein: CASSLAGIAGGSSQYF
J gene: TRBJ1-1; V gene: TRBV6-5; D gene: -; clone size: -; CDR3 DNA: TGTGCCAGCAGTTATATCCGAGGAAGCCACACTGAAGCTTTCTTT; CDR3 protein: CASSYIRGSHTEAFF
J gene: TRBJ1-6; V gene: TRBV15; D gene: -; clone size: -; CDR3 DNA: TGTGCCACCAGCAGAGAAACCAGGGGTCCACCCCTCCACTTT; CDR3 protein: CATSRETRGPPLHF
J gene: TRBJ1-5; V gene: TRBV27; D gene: -; clone size: -; CDR3 DNA: TGTGCCAGCAGTTTCGGGGGGAGCAATCAGCCCCAGCATTTT; CDR3 protein: CASSFGGSNQPQHF
J gene: TRBJ2-1; V gene: TRBV28; D gene: TRBD2; clone size: once; CDR3 DNA: TGTGCCAGTGCGGGGGGGCCTCTGAATGAGCAGTTCTTC; CDR3 protein: CASAGGPLNEQFF
J gene: TRBJ1-3; V gene: TRBV5-4; D gene: TRBD1; clone size: -; CDR3 DNA: TGTGCCAGCAGCTTGGATCAGGGGGCGACTGGAAACACCATATATTTT; CDR3 protein: CASSLDQGATGNTIYF
J gene: TRBJ1-2; V gene: TRBV28; D gene: TRBD1; clone size: -; CDR3 DNA: TGTGCCAGCAGCTCAGGACAGGGCTATGGCTACACCTTC; CDR3 protein: CASSSGQGYGYTF